One sample yielded the 20 T cell receptor beta chains listed below, sequenced in a study of shared clonotypes between healthy human individuals. Method: immunoSEQ multiplex PCR; TCRdb's copy keeps in-frame clones and lacks some. The sample lists a few hundred thousand clones; roughly 85% were seen once. The specimen was PBMCs. All receptors derive from a woman aged 40 to 50 in good health. Some clones in this sample may be carry-over from other donors' samples.

The chain recombines TRBV5-5 with TRBJ2-7, with D possibly matching TRBD1 (6 bases). V lost 0 bases to trimming and J lost 2 bases, with 12 bases between them. The CDR3 is 15 residues long. Germline CDR1 is SGHKS and CDR2 is YYEKEE (reference sequence). CDR3 DNA: TGTGCCAGCAGCTTGGTGGGACATGGCACCTACGAGCAGTACTTC. It specifies CASSLVGHGTYEQYF.

The chain links TRBV6-6 to TRBJ2-7, with D tentatively TRBD1 (6 bases). CDR1 and CDR2 (germline): MNHNY, SVGAGI (reference sequence). Between the trimmed V and J ends, which lost 2 bases and 0 bases, there was a span of 11 bases. The CDR3 covers 15 residues. The CDR3 protein is CASSYGTPVSYEQYF. The CDR3 region has the DNA TGTGCCAGCAGTTACGGGACACCCGTCTCCTACGAGCAGTACTTC.

This chain joins TRBV7-8 and TRBJ2-7; 10 bases fit TRBD1. Germline CDR1 SGHVS, CDR2 FQNEAQ. V shed 5 bases, J shed 2 bases, and the junction held 9 bases outside the gene matches. The CDR3 runs 16 residues. CDR3 residues: CASSPWDRGITYEQYF. CDR3 coding DNA: TGTGCCAGCAGCCCCTGGGACAGGGGAATCACCTACGAGCAGTACTTC. Combining the CDR3 with reference TRBV7-8 and TRBJ2-7 gives the whole variable domain GAGVSQSPRYKVAKRGQDVALRCDPISGHVSLFWYQQALGQGPEFLTYFQNEAQLDKSGLPSDRFFAERPEGSVSTLKIQRTQQEDSAVYLCASSPWDRGITYEQYFGPGTRLTVT.

V usage is TRBV11-2 and J usage is TRBJ2-1; D tentatively fits TRBD1 or TRBD2 (5 bases each). The ends were cut back, 3 bases at V and 0 bases at J, with 12 bases in the middle. Germline CDR1 is SGHAT and CDR2 is FQNNGV. This CDR3 comprises 16 residues. CDR3: CASSLRGDGSYNEQFF. CDR3 sequence (DNA): TGTGCCAGCAGCTTGAGAGGGGACGGCTCCTACAATGAGCAGTTCTTC.

V and J are TRBV6-1 and TRBJ2-3; 9 nucleotides agree with TRBD2. Per germline, CDR1 MNHNS and CDR2 SASEGT. This CDR3 comprises 15 residues. Trimming at V came to 4 bases and at J to 5 bases, leaving 7 bases not matched to a gene. CDR3 in DNA: TGTGCCAGCAGTGTTCTTAGCGGGAGTGGAGATACGCAGTATTTT. It translates to CASSVLSGSGDTQYF.

As regards this clone: This probably arose from a read error, given a far larger clone one base away. The chain recombines TRBV4-2 with TRBJ2-7, with 8 bases that match TRBD2. CDR1 is LGHNA, CDR2 YNFKEQ, per germline. Germline trimming cut 2 bases from V and 3 bases from J; bases unmatched to any gene: 12. The CDR3 loop spans 17 amino acids. CDR3 DNA: TGTGCCAGCAGCCAATCGGTATCGCGGGAGGTTCTCTACGAGCAGTACTTC. This sequence encodes CASSQSVSREVLYEQYF.

This clone was picked up a small number of times. This rearrangement joins TRBV15 to TRBJ2-1, with 8 bases matching TRBD2. The CDR3 runs to 16 residues. Germline CDR1 and CDR2: LNHNV and YYDKDF (reference sequence). Trimming at V came to 2 bases and at J to 6 bases, leaving 9 bases not matched to a gene. Written as DNA, the CDR3 is TGTGCCACCAGCAGACCCAGCGGGAGCGTGGCCAATGAGCAGTTCTTC. Translation: CATSRPSGSVANEQFF.

V gene TRBV6-5 combines with J gene TRBJ1-1; 7 bases line up with TRBD1. The CDR3 has 15 residues. Germline V CDR1 and CDR2: MNHEY, SVGAGI. V shed 6 bases and J 4 bases; nucleotides not matched to a gene: 11. The CDR3 loop reads CASSRQGPGGTEAFF. The CDR3 DNA reads as TGTGCCAGCAGCCGACAGGGCCCCGGTGGCACTGAAGCTTTCTTT.

This clone was seen once. This chain joins TRBV28 and TRBJ1-2; no clear D gene. Germline loops: CDR1 MDHEN, CDR2 SYDVKM. The V end was cut by 3 bases, the J end by 2 bases, with 13 bases between. CDR3 size: 15 residues. CDR3 nucleotide sequence: TGTGCCAGCAGTTTTCCCGGGCGCCAAAACTATGGCTACACCTTC. Encoded protein: CASSFPGRQNYGYTF.

Comment on this clone: Other DNA variants within this sample encode the same CDR3. J is TRBJ1-2 and V is TRBV28; D is perhaps TRBD1 (5 bases). The CDR3 totals 13 residues. The V gene's germline CDR1 is MDHEN and CDR2 SYDVKM. Trimming cost V 6 bases and J 4 bases, with 12 bases left between them. As DNA, the CDR3 is TGTGCCAGCAGCTTGGGTGGGGCCTATGGCTACACCTTC. It yields the protein CASSLGGAYGYTF.

Regarding this clone: At one end, the junction sequence differs from germline, possibly due to a read error. The chain joins TRBV7-3 to TRBJ1-1, with a weak D call TRBD1 (6 bases). Germline-derived CDR1 and CDR2 are SGHTA and FQGTGA. The CDR3 extends over 13 amino acids. CDR3 nucleotides: TGCGCCAGCAGCCGAGGACAGAGCACTGAAGCTTTCTTT. Its translation is CASSRGQSTEAFF.

V gene TRBV30 combines with J gene TRBJ2-7; D could derive from TRBD1 or TRBD2 (5 bases each). Germline V lookup: CDR1 GTSNPN, CDR2 SVGIG (reference sequence). The ends were cut back, 8 bases at V and 2 bases at J, with 13 bases in the middle. The CDR3 has 12 residues. CDR3 sequence reads: CAGTGRAYEQYF. The CDR3 region has the DNA TGTGCCGGGACGGGAAGAGCCTACGAGCAGTACTTC.

The chain recombines TRBV7-9 with TRBJ2-5; TRBD2 aligns across 8 bases. The DNA end favors TRBJ2-7, so the J call may be wrong. The germline gives CDR1 SEHNR, CDR2 FQNEAQ (reference sequence). CDR3 length: 13 residues. CDR3 sequence (DNA): TGTGCCAGCAGACTAGCGGACTCCTACGAGCAGTACTTC. As protein: CASRLADSYEQYF.

Worth noting for this clone: A much larger clone lies one base from this, so it may be a read error. The chain combines TRBV28 with TRBJ1-5; TRBD1 aligns across 10 bases. This CDR3 comprises 16 residues. J lost 2 bases, V lost 8 bases, and 9 bases had no gene match. Germline assignment: CDR1 MDHEN and CDR2 SYDVKM. CDR3 DNA: TGTGCCAGCGCCACCACCGGGACAGGGGGCAATCAGCCCCAGCATTTT. This sequence encodes CASATTGTGGNQPQHF.

This chain connects TRBV27 to TRBJ2-5; the match to TRBD1 covers 9 bases. TRBJ2-7 explains the end of the DNA better; the J call may be wrong. This CDR3 region has 16 residues. CDR1 MNHEY and CDR2 SMNVEV come from the germline V gene (reference sequence). The DNA of the CDR3 is TGTGCCAGCAGACGAAACGGACAGGGGTGGGTCTACGAGCAGTACTTC. Translation gives CASRRNGQGWVYEQYF.

In the case of this clone: Other DNA sequences of this sample code for an identical CDR3. The chain has TRBV19 and TRBJ2-1, with 8 nucleotides matching TRBD2. The CDR3 contains 15 residues. In germline, CDR1 is LNHDA, CDR2 SQIVND (reference sequence). Germline trimming cut 5 bases from V and 0 bases from J; bases unmatched to any gene: 3. For the CDR3, the DNA is TGTGCCAGTAGTCTCAGCGGGAGCTCCTACAATGAGCAGTTCTTC. Its translation is CASSLSGSSYNEQFF.

The chain employs TRBV5-4 and TRBJ2-1, with 10 bases aligning to TRBD2. In germline, CDR1 is SGHNT, CDR2 YYREEE (reference sequence). The V segment lost 4 bases and the J segment 5 bases; nucleotides outside the gene matches: 3. The CDR3 totals 14 residues. CDR3 sequence reads: CASSQLAGNNEQFF. CDR3 coding DNA: TGTGCCAGCAGCCAACTAGCGGGAAACAATGAGCAGTTCTTC.

This clone appeared a few times. The chain has TRBV29-1 and TRBJ1-1; D gene unclear. The CDR3 runs to 11 residues. Germline CDR1 and CDR2: SQVTM and ANQGSEA. V shed 1 base and J shed 14 bases, with 14 bases lying between them. Here the CDR3 reads CSVEGAARWFF. The CDR3 DNA reads TGCAGCGTTGAAGGAGCTGCGCGGTGGTTCTTT. The whole variable domain, filled in from reference TRBV29-1 and TRBJ1-1, reads SAVISQKPSRDICQRGTSLTIQCQVDSQVTMMFWYRQQPGQSLTLIATANQGSEATYESGFVIDKFPISRPNLTFSTLTVSNMSPEDSSIYLCSVEGAARWFFGQGTRLTVV.

V usage is TRBV28 and J usage is TRBJ1-5; D might be TRBD1 (5 bases). This CDR3 is 13 amino acids long. CDR1 is MDHEN, CDR2 SYDVKM, per germline. The V end lost 3 bases, the J end lost 7 bases, and 10 bases lay between the germline ends. The CDR3 bases are TGTGCCAGCAGTTTCGACAGCCTACAGCCCCAGCATTTT. Its translation: CASSFDSLQPQHF.

This chain joins TRBV10-3 and TRBJ2-5; the match to TRBD1 covers 12 bases. CDR3 length equals 15 residues. Germline V gene lookup returns CDR1 ENHRY and CDR2 SYGVKD. J lost 5 bases, V lost 4 bases, and 5 bases had no gene match. In nucleotides, the CDR3 is TGTGCCATCAGTGCCGGGACAGGGGGCCAGGAGACCCAGTACTTC. The encoded protein is CAISAGTGGQETQYF.